This TCR beta chain originates from a study of OX40 agonist ivuxolimab in advanced cancers. Study information: At 0.01 to 10 mg/kg, ivuxolimab was administered intravenously to patients every 2 weeks. Of the patients, three showed partial responses, one with hepatocellular carcinoma and two with cutaneous melanoma. General study results and limits: The CD4+ and CD8+ T cells in the blood had expanded clonally by week 6 at 0.1 to 3.0 mg/kg. CD8+ T cells were the subset that, on average, had more expanded clones than CD4+.

Trimming removed 5 bases at V and 0 bases at J, with 14 bases between. Per germline, CDR1 MNHEY and CDR2 SMNVEV (reference sequence). CDR3 length: 17 residues. The assay was immunoSEQ multiplex PCR, and TCRdb's table has in-frame clones only and misses some. This sample yields roughly 66,000 clones, of which about 81% are seen a single time; roughly 0.4% belongs to the top ten. This clone was counted once. Its matching antigen is unknown. Sequencing was performed on CD4+ or CD8+ T cells sorted from blood, taken in a trial of the OX40 agonist ivuxolimab. The TCR sequence derives from an adult with an advanced solid tumor such as melanoma, head and neck, liver or kidney cancer. The V gene is TRBV27, the J gene TRBJ2-6; D may correspond to TRBD1 or TRBD2 (5 bases each). The CDR3 DNA follows: TGTGCCAGCAGTCAATGGGACGGGCACTCTGGGGCCAACGTCCTGACTTTC. Its protein is CASSQWDGHSGANVLTF.